These 31 T cell receptor beta chains share one sample of origin, sequenced in a study of cytomegalovirus exposure and HLA in healthy donors. PCR amplification relied on 60 Vbeta primers (plus 13 Jbeta primers). Profiling relied on immunoSEQ multiplex PCR, and the TCRdb table lists in-frame clones only, not all of them. Found here are approximately 110,000 clones, 76% of them singletons; the top ten hold roughly 8.2%. Sequenced sample: PBMCs. These receptors all stem from a woman in her 50s in good health and CMV-seropositive.

The sample holds a few counts of this clone. The CDR3 spells CASSPGGGEQFF. CDR3 DNA sequence: TGTGCCAGCAGCCCCGGCGGGGGCGAGCAGTTCTTC. The chain employs TRBV7-2 and TRBJ2-1; D might be TRBD2 (7 bases). From germline, CDR1 is SGHTA and CDR2 FQGNSA. V lost 5 bases and J 10 bases, leaving 12 bases between the germline ends. This CDR3 spans 12 amino acids.

The gene calls are TRBV6-5 and TRBJ2-3, with D unresolved. V was clipped by 6 bases and J by 2 bases, with 15 bases between them. This CDR3 is built from 15 residues. From germline, CDR1 is MNHEY and CDR2 SVGAGI. The CDR3 spells CASSPRVSHTDTQYF. The CDR3 DNA reads as TGTGCCAGCAGCCCCCGGGTATCTCACACAGATACGCAGTATTTT.

The chain has TRBV9 and TRBJ1-1; 8 bases line up with TRBD1. The germline gives CDR1 SGDLS, CDR2 YYNGEE. The trim removed 4 bases at V and 1 base at J, leaving 3 bases unmatched. This CDR3 is built from 14 residues. CDR3 protein: CASSTQGANTEAFF. The CDR3 DNA is TGTGCCAGCAGCACGCAGGGGGCGAACACTGAAGCTTTCTTT.

The chain has TRBV2 and TRBJ2-3; D is ambiguous. Germline values: CDR1 SNHLY, CDR2 FYNNEI. This CDR3 comprises 14 residues. Trimming took off 3 bases at V and 5 bases at J, with 12 bases between the two ends. The chain's CDR3 is CASSDGPQLDTQYF. For the CDR3, the DNA is TGTGCCAGCAGTGATGGTCCACAGTTAGATACGCAGTATTTT.

This clone was seen only once. V gene TRBV19 combines with J gene TRBJ2-1; maybe TRBD2 (5 bases). The length of the CDR3 is 14 residues. The germline V and J ends were trimmed by 3 bases and 6 bases, with 12 bases remaining between them. Germline assignment: CDR1 LNHDA and CDR2 SQIVND (reference sequence). The CDR3 is CASSILAPPNEQFF. The CDR3 region has the DNA TGTGCCAGTAGTATCCTAGCCCCGCCCAATGAGCAGTTCTTC.

V and J are TRBV6-5 and TRBJ2-7, with TRBD1 matching over 9 bases. Germline trimming cut 6 bases from V and 2 bases from J; bases unmatched to any gene: 8. This CDR3 region has 15 residues. CDR1 MNHEY and CDR2 SVGAGI come from the germline V gene. The CDR3 coding sequence is TGTGCCAGCAGCTCCGGGACAGGGAGGACCTACGAGCAGTACTTC. It is translated as CASSSGTGRTYEQYF.

About this clone itself: An end of the junction differs from the germline gene, which may be a read error. V and J are TRBV7-8 and TRBJ2-4; the D gene is possibly TRBD2 (5 bases). CDR1 and CDR2 from the germline V gene are SGHVS and FQNEAQ. The CDR3 extends over 17 amino acids. DNA for the CDR3: TGTGCCAGCAGCGCATTGAGCGGCACGCTTCCCAAAAACAGTCAGTACTTC. As protein: CASSALSGTLPKNSQYF.

The CDR3 nucleotides read TGTGCCACCAACAGCGGGGGGTCGGTTGAGACCCAGTACTTC. This sequence encodes CATNSGGSVETQYF. The chain employs TRBV15 and TRBJ2-5; TRBD2 aligns across 9 bases. The CDR3 runs 14 residues. V lost 7 bases and J lost 5; bases outside the gene matches: 8. Per germline, CDR1 LNHNV and CDR2 YYDKDF (reference sequence).

This clone came up a few times. V and J are TRBV7-9 and TRBJ1-1; 7 bases line up with TRBD1. V gave up 5 bases and J gave up 2 bases; unmatched junction bases: 5. The CDR3 contains 14 residues. Looked up from germline, CDR1 is SEHNR and CDR2 is FQNEAQ (reference sequence). Here the CDR3 reads CASSKRDSNTEAFF. DNA for the CDR3: TGTGCCAGCAGCAAACGGGACAGTAACACTGAAGCTTTCTTT.

The chain employs TRBV5-4 and TRBJ2-7; 14 bases agree with TRBD2. The CDR3 has 15 amino acids. The trim removed 4 bases at V and 5 bases at J, leaving 5 bases unmatched. Germline CDR1 is SGHNT and CDR2 is YYREEE (reference sequence). CDR3 coding DNA: TGTGCCAGCAGCCGGGGACTAGCGGGGGTCGACGAGCAGTACTTC. This codes for CASSRGLAGVDEQYF. Together with reference TRBV5-4 and TRBJ2-7, the CDR3 gives the full variable domain: ETGVTQSPTHLIKTRGQQVTLRCSSQSGHNTVSWYQQALGQGPQFIFQYYREEENGRGNFPPRFSGLQFPNYSSELNVNALELDDSALYLCASSRGLAGVDEQYFGPGTRLTVT.

The table lists this clone with a count of one. The chain employs TRBV10-3 and TRBJ1-1, with 7 bases that match TRBD1. The CDR3 spans 14 residues. With 3 bases clipped from V and 3 bases from J, the junction kept 4 bases outside the gene matches. From germline, CDR1 is ENHRY and CDR2 SYGVKD. CDR3 nucleotide sequence: TGTGCCATCAGTGAAGGGGGCGCGCACACTGAAGCTTTCTTT. It codes for CAISEGGAHTEAFF.

The rearrangement uses TRBV2 and TRBJ2-5; D remains unclear. The CDR3 loop spans 13 amino acids. V lost 3 bases and J lost 5, with 10 bases in between. Per germline, CDR1 SNHLY and CDR2 FYNNEI. CDR3 protein: CASSEGSEETQYF. The CDR3 coding sequence is TGTGCCAGCAGTGAGGGCAGTGAGGAGACCCAGTACTTC.

The chain employs TRBV19 and TRBJ2-7, with TRBD2 matching 10 bases. The CDR3 extends over 15 amino acids. The germline CDR1 and CDR2 sequences are LNHDA and SQIVND (reference sequence). The J segment lost 2 bases and the V segment lost 5 bases, leaving 6 bases of the junction unmatched. This CDR3 reads CASSSGLAVTYEQYF. CDR3 DNA: TGTGCCAGTAGTTCCGGACTAGCGGTAACCTACGAGCAGTACTTC. Supplemented by reference TRBV19 and TRBJ2-7, the full variable domain reads DGGITQSPKYLFRKEGQNVTLSCEQNLNHDAMYWYRQDPGQGLRLIYYSQIVNDFQKGDIAEGYSVSREKKESFPLTVTSAQKNPTAFYLCASSSGLAVTYEQYFGPGTRLTVT.

Concerning this clone itself: Other DNA sequences in this specimen translate into the identical CDR3. The chain is built from TRBV5-1 and TRBJ1-5; weak D call: TRBD1 (5 bases). The ends were cut back, 0 bases at V and 0 bases at J, with 7 bases in the middle. The CDR3 loop spans 15 amino acids. Germline V CDR1 and CDR2: SGHRS, YFSETQ. Here the CDR3 reads CASSLEGDSNQPQHF. The CDR3 coding sequence is TGCGCCAGCAGCTTGGAAGGGGATAGCAATCAGCCCCAGCATTTT.

V usage is TRBV4-1 and J usage is TRBJ2-1; TRBD2 might be the D (5 bases). V lost 1 base and J 6 bases, leaving 13 bases between the germline ends. Germline-derived CDR1 and CDR2 are MGHRA and YSYEKL. The CDR3 has 15 residues. The CDR3 coding sequence is TGCGCCAGCAGCCAAGGACTGTCTAGCCGCAATGAGCAGTTCTTC. This encodes CASSQGLSSRNEQFF.

V and J are TRBV5-1 and TRBJ2-3, with D possibly being TRBD1 (5 bases). Germline V gene sequence: CDR1 SGHRS, CDR2 YFSETQ. The germline V and J ends were trimmed by 4 bases and 6 bases, with 9 bases remaining between them. The CDR3 covers 12 residues. CDR3 DNA: TGCGCCAGCAGCACCTGGGGCGATACGCAGTATTTT. This sequence encodes CASSTWGDTQYF.

The rearrangement links TRBV7-8 to TRBJ2-2, with a possible D match to TRBD1 (5 bases). V was pared by 5 bases and J by 6 bases, with 16 bases between. Germline V CDR1 and CDR2: SGHVS, FQNEAQ. The CDR3 sequence is 15 residues long. This CDR3 reads CASSPDRLTAGELFF. CDR3 DNA sequence: TGTGCCAGCAGCCCAGACCGATTGACAGCCGGGGAGCTGTTTTTT.

The V gene is TRBV27, the J gene TRBJ2-2; D ambiguous. The V gene's germline CDR1 is MNHEY and CDR2 SMNVEV (reference sequence). Trimming shortened V by 3 bases and J by 0 bases, and 5 bases separated the two germline ends. The CDR3 is 14 residues long. CDR3 sequence reads: CASSFPANTGELFF. The CDR3 DNA reads TGTGCCAGCAGTTTCCCGGCGAACACCGGGGAGCTGTTTTTT.

The gene calls are TRBV23-1 and TRBJ1-1; D gene ambiguous. TRBV23-1 is an open reading frame whose function is uncertain. The V end lost 2 bases, the J end lost 0 bases, and 7 bases lay between the germline ends. The CDR3 extends over 14 amino acids. In nucleotides, the CDR3 is TGCGCCAGCAGTCAAGACTTCATGAACACTGAAGCTTTCTTT. Its translation: CASSQDFMNTEAFF.

J is TRBJ2-3 and V is TRBV6-5, with 7 bases that match TRBD1. Looked up from germline, CDR1 is MNHEY and CDR2 is SVGAGI. There are 14 residues in the CDR3. The J segment lost 3 bases and the V segment lost 3 bases, leaving 3 bases of the junction unmatched. The CDR3 sequence is CASSYRQGTDTQYF. Here the CDR3 DNA reads TGTGCCAGCAGTTATCGACAGGGAACAGATACGCAGTATTTT.

The chain is built from TRBV7-2 and TRBJ2-3; D unclear. V lost 2 bases and J 0 bases, leaving 9 bases between the germline ends. The CDR3 has 15 residues. Looked up from germline, CDR1 is SGHTA and CDR2 is FQGNSA. The CDR3 region has the DNA TGTGCCAGCAGCTTATCTTCAACTAGCACAGATACGCAGTATTTT. It codes for CASSLSSTSTDTQYF.

The chain has TRBV7-9 and TRBJ2-7, with D hard to call. Between the trimmed V and J ends, which lost 1 base and 4 bases, there was a span of 8 bases. CDR3 size: 13 residues. CDR1 and CDR2 from the germline V gene are SEHNR and FQNEAQ (reference sequence). As DNA, the CDR3 is TGTGCCAGCAGCTTAGATTCTGTTTACGAGCAGTACTTC. This translates into CASSLDSVYEQYF.

The rearrangement joins TRBV11-2 to TRBJ1-1, with TRBD1 as a possible D gene (6 bases). Trimming stripped 5 bases from V and 4 bases from J, with 14 bases between. The CDR3 is 14 residues long. Germline assignment: CDR1 SGHAT and CDR2 FQNNGV. CDR3 loop: CASSRTVSSTEAFF. For the CDR3, the DNA is TGTGCCAGCAGCAGGACAGTCTCGAGCACTGAAGCTTTCTTT.

The rearrangement joins TRBV12-1 to TRBJ2-3; the D segment call TRBD1 is taken from the table without a DNA check. TRBV12-1 is tagged as a pseudogene. The CDR3 has 15 amino acids. The CDR3 nucleotides read TGTGCCAGCAACAAAGAGGGACAGACGGCAAATACGCAGTATTTT. This sequence encodes CASNKEGQTANTQYF.

The chain recombines TRBV7-8 with TRBJ2-1, with a tentative D call TRBD2 (6 bases). V lost 0 bases and J lost 7, with 13 bases in between. The CDR3 loop spans 15 amino acids. Germline-derived CDR1 and CDR2 are SGHVS and FQNEAQ. Written as DNA, the CDR3 is TGTGCCAGCAGCTTAGCTCGGGGGAGCTTAAATGAGCAGTTCTTC. Its protein is CASSLARGSLNEQFF.

CDR3 sequence (DNA): TGTGCCAGCAGCCAGACAGGGACTAATGAAAAACTGTTTTTT. This gives the protein CASSQTGTNEKLFF. The chain carries TRBV5-5 and TRBJ1-4; 7 positions match TRBD1. Looked up from germline, CDR1 is SGHKS and CDR2 is YYEKEE (reference sequence). J was trimmed by 2 bases and V by 4 bases; bases with no gene match: 2. The CDR3 is made up of 14 amino acids.

This sequence joins TRBV9 and TRBJ1-1; weak D call: TRBD1 (6 bases). Germline assignment: CDR1 SGDLS and CDR2 YYNGEE. This CDR3 contains 15 residues. The V and J ends lost 4 bases and 5 bases respectively, with 18 bases between them. CDR3 DNA: TGTGCCAGCAGCCCAGATCCAGGGGCAAGGACTGAAGCTTTCTTT. Its protein is CASSPDPGARTEAFF.

This clone was found a few times. The chain uses TRBV9 and TRBJ1-3, with D maybe TRBD1 (5 bases). Trimming shortened V by 3 bases and J by 9 bases, and 28 bases separated the two germline ends. Germline V gene lookup returns CDR1 SGDLS and CDR2 YYNGEE. The CDR3 consists of 18 residues. CDR3 DNA: TGTGCCAGCAGCGCCGGAACCTTCCAGGGTGGCTTGGGAGGCACCATATATTTT. It codes for CASSAGTFQGGLGGTIYF. Complete variable domain (other parts from reference TRBV9 and TRBJ1-3): DSGVTQTPKHLITATGQRVTLRCSPRSGDLSVYWYQQSLDQGLQFLIQYYNGEERAKGNILERFSAQQFPDLHSELNLSSLELGDSALYFCASSAGTFQGGLGGTIYFGEGSWLTVV.

A few counts support this clone. The CDR3 DNA reads as TGTGCCAGCAGCTTAGCCGAGGGGGCCAGAGGGGCCGGTGAGCAGTTCTTC. This codes for CASSLAEGARGAGEQFF. This chain connects TRBV7-8 to TRBJ2-1; 7 bases align to TRBD1. Per the germline V gene, CDR1 is SGHVS and CDR2 is FQNEAQ. This CDR3 region has 17 residues. V lost 0 bases to trimming and J lost 9 bases; unmatched junction nucleotides: 14.

The chain carries TRBV5-1 and TRBJ2-7, with 8 bases matching TRBD1. The J segment lost 2 bases and the V segment lost 4 bases, leaving 8 bases of the junction unmatched. There are 15 residues in the CDR3. Germline values: CDR1 SGHRS, CDR2 YFSETQ. In nucleotides, the CDR3 is TGCGCCAGCAGCACGACAGGGGCCGGAACCTACGAGCAGTACTTC. It yields the protein CASSTTGAGTYEQYF.

This clone is a singleton in its sample. Its ends do not fully match the called genes, so a read error is possible. This sequence joins TRBV9 and TRBJ2-1; D may be TRBD2 (5 bases). The V gene's germline CDR1 is SGDLS and CDR2 YYNGEE. This CDR3 comprises 14 residues. CDR3 in amino acids: CASSPRTSSNEQFF. In DNA, the CDR3 is TGTGCCAGCAGCCCCCGGACTTCCTCCAATGAGCAGTTCTTC.